The T cell receptor (beta chain) described here comes from a study of early T cells in non-severe SARS-CoV-2 infection. Overall study context: The input, bulk RNA from unsorted whole blood, was sequenced, and chains were unpaired.

Trimming stripped 0 bases from V and 0 bases from J, with 6 bases between. The CDR3 length is 14 residues. The germline CDR1 and CDR2 sequences are DFQATT and SNEGSKA (reference sequence). The library protocol tagged individual cDNA molecules with unique molecular identifiers. Each CDR3 protein gets one entry after TCRdb re-called the 5' RACE reads with MiXCR. The data contain 65,000 to 85,000 distinct CDR3 sequences, around 13% of them singletons. As concerns this clonotype: Antigen specificity is unknown.

Overall study findings and caveats: Anti-spike CD8 specificities were favored by VDJdb matching, whose results missed private and CD4 specificities.

The sequenced sample was whole blood. This receptor was obtained from an adult who was a healthcare worker with PCR-confirmed SARS-CoV-2 infection or an uninfected control (not recorded which). This chain connects TRBV20-1 to TRBJ1-5; D is undetermined. As DNA, the CDR3 is TGCAGTGCTAGAGACAGCAATAGCAATCAGCCCCAGCATTTT. It specifies CSARDSNSNQPQHF.